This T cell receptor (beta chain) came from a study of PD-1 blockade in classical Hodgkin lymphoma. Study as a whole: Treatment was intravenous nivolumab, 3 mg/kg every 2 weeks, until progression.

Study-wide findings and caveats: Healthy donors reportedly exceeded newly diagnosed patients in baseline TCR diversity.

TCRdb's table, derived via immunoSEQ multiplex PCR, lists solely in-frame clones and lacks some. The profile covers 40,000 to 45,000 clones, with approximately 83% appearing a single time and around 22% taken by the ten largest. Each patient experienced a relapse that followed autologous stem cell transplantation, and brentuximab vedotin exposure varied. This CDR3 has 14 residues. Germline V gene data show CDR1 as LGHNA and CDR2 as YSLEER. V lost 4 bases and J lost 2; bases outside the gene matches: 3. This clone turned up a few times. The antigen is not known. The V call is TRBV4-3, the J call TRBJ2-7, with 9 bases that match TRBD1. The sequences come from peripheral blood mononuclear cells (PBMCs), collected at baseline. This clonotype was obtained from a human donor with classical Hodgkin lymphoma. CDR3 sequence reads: CASSPRQGAYEQYF. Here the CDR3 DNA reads TGCGCCAGCAGCCCTCGACAGGGGGCCTACGAGCAGTACTTC.